The clone carrying this T cell receptor beta chain was seen a few times. What it recognizes is unknown. The data were taken from a study of cytomegalovirus exposure and HLA in healthy donors. Study in general: Researchers previously reported finding fewer than 120 million unique TCR beta sequences from 170 million or so T cells. Study-level findings and limits: DRB1 showed the most TCR associations and HLA-C the fewest in a later analysis, as rates varied by HLA locus. It was taken for granted in presence/absence analyses that sequencing depth across donors was roughly uniform. Being indistinguishable, some V segments were excluded, TRBV6-2 and TRBV6-3 among them.

Trimming removed 6 bases at V and 1 base at J, with 6 bases between. CDR1 is MNHEY and CDR2 is SVGAGI in the germline V gene. The CDR3 is made up of 13 amino acids. Primers: 60 Vbeta forward and 13 Jbeta reverse. Profiling relied on immunoSEQ multiplex PCR, and the TCRdb table lists in-frame clones only, not all of them. Among tens of thousands of clones listed, about 8% were seen once. The V gene is TRBV6-5, the J gene TRBJ1-4; tentatively, D is TRBD1 (6 bases). Sequenced: PBMCs. This TCR came from a man aged 50 to 60 in good health and CMV-seronegative. CDR3 bases: TGTGCCAGCAGGACAGGAACTAATGAAAAACTGTTTTTT. Encoded protein: CASRTGTNEKLFF.